This TCR beta chain was sequenced during a study of T cell changes during pregnancy in multiple sclerosis. The repertoire was sequenced with immunoSEQ multiplex PCR; TCRdb's copy has only in-frame clones and lacks some. The data contain tens of thousands of clones, 85% to 95% of them singletons. Germline V CDR1 and CDR2: SGHTA, FQGNSA. This CDR3 spans 17 amino acids. V was trimmed by 5 bases and J by 6 bases, leaving 23 bases between them. The source is a female donor with multiple sclerosis, enrolled in a pregnancy study. The gene calls are TRBV7-2 and TRBJ2-1; a weak D match, TRBD2 (5 bases). The sequencing here drew on CD4+ T cells from peripheral blood mononuclear cells, taken in the second trimester of pregnancy. This chain's CDR3 is CASSLPSIARAFNEQFF. CDR3 nucleotides: TGTGCCAGCAGCCTACCCAGCATAGCGAGAGCCTTCAATGAGCAGTTCTTC. Combining the CDR3 with reference TRBV7-2 and TRBJ2-1 gives the whole variable domain GAGVSQSPSNKVTEKGKDVELRCDPISGHTALYWYRQSLGQGLEFLIYFQGNSAPDKSGLPSDRFSAERTGGSVSTLTIQRTQQEDSAVYLCASSLPSIARAFNEQFFGPGTRLTVL.